This record looks at one T cell receptor beta chain sequence and its context. The CDR3 runs 16 residues. Germline lookup yields CDR1 LGHDT and CDR2 YNNKEL (reference sequence). Trimming at V came to 4 bases and at J to 3 bases, leaving 9 bases not matched to a gene. In the authors' workflow: Scientists estimated how many nucleated cells there were by amplifying reference gene primers. Some clones are missing from TCRdb's copy, which holds only in-frame ones; the method was immunoSEQ multiplex PCR. For V, J and clone size, that table is used; D and trimming come from the DNA. The repertoire holds a few hundred thousand clones, around 87% seen once, with about 8% in the top ten. The sample is drawn from a study of blood T cell repertoires in COVID-19. About the study: Researchers got acute and convalescent COVID-19 samples from the United States, Italy and Spain. The cDNA or gDNA used as material had been derived from T cells, B-cell-depleted T cells, or PBMCs.

This chain links TRBV3-1 (or the pseudogene TRBV3-2) with TRBJ2-4, with 7 bases lining up with TRBD1. The specimen was peripheral blood. This TCR came from a woman aged 50 to 65 who had recovered from COVID-19. In DNA form, the CDR3 reads TGTGCCAGCAGCCCCGACGTAGGGACAGACAAAAACATTCAGTACTTC. Protein product: CASSPDVGTDKNIQYF.